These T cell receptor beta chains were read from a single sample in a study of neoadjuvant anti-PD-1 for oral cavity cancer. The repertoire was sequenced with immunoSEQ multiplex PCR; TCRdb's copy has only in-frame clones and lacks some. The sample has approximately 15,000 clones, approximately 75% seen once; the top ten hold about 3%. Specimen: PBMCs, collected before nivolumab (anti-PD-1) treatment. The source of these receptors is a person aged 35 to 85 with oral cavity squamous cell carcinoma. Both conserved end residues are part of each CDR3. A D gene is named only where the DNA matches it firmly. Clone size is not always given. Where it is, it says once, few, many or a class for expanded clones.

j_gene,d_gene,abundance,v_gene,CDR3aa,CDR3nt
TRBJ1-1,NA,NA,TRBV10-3,CAISDGTEAFF,TGTGCCATCAGTGACGGGACTGAAGCTTTCTTT
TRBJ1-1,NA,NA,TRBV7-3,CASSPGGSAEAFF,TGTGCCAGCAGTCCCGGGGGTTCCGCTGAAGCTTTCTTT
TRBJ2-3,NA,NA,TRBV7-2,CASSSPLGKLADTQYF,TGTGCCAGCAGCTCGCCACTAGGAAAACTTGCAGATACGCAGTATTTT
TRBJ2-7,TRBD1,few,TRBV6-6,CASSTGDEQYF,TGTGCCAGCAGTACAGGGGACGAGCAGTACTTC
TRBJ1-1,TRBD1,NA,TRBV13,CASSMDRGNTEAFF,TGTGCCAGCAGCATGGACAGGGGCAACACTGAAGCTTTCTTT
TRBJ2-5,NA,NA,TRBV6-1,CASSIEVGAWETQYF,TGTGCCAGCAGTATCGAAGTCGGGGCTTGGGAGACCCAGTACTTC
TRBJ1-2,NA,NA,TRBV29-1,CSVGLRGNNYGYTF,TGCAGCGTAGGCCTAAGGGGTAATAACTATGGCTACACCTTC
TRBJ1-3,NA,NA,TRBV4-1,CASAKRLSGNTIYF,TGCGCCAGCGCCAAGAGGCTCTCTGGAAACACCATATATTTT
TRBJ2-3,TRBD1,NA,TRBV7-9,CASSLAPWDRGTDTQYF,TGTGCCAGCAGCTTAGCGCCCTGGGACAGGGGGACAGATACGCAGTATTTT
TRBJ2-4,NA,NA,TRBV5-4,CASSLLGADIQYF,TGTGCCAGCAGCTTGTTAGGGGCTGACATTCAGTACTTC
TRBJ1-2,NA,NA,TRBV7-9,CASSPEGYGYTF,TGTGCCAGCAGCCCGGAAGGGTATGGCTACACCTTC
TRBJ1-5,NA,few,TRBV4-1,CASSQDPGINQPQHF,TGCGCCAGCAGCCAAGATCCCGGGATCAATCAGCCCCAGCATTTT
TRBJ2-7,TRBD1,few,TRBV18,CASSPPGWQGEVYEQYF,TGTGCCAGCTCACCACCAGGGTGGCAGGGGGAAGTCTACGAGCAGTACTTC
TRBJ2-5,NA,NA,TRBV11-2,CASSSLIRKKDGETQYF,TGTGCCAGCAGCTCCTTAATCCGGAAGAAGGATGGGGAGACCCAGTACTTC
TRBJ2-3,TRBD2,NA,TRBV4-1,CASSLLLAGGSDTQYF,TGCGCCAGCAGCCTCCTACTAGCGGGAGGCTCAGATACGCAGTATTTT
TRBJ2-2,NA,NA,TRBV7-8,CASSTGGGGDTGELFF,TGTGCCAGCAGCACAGGTGGAGGGGGGGACACCGGGGAGCTGTTTTTT
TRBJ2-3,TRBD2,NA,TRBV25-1,CASSASGSPHTQYF,TGTGCCAGCAGTGCTAGCGGGAGTCCCCATACGCAGTATTTT
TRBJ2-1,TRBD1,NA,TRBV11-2,CASSLVRTGGTFEQFF,TGTGCCAGCAGCTTAGTTAGGACAGGGGGGACGTTTGAGCAGTTCTTC
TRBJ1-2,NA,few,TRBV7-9,CASSSRTDGYTF,TGTGCCAGCAGCTCTCGGACAGATGGCTACACCTTC
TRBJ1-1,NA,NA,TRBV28,CASSPPVSGSTEAFF,TGTGCCAGCAGTCCTCCCGTGAGTGGCAGCACTGAAGCTTTCTTT
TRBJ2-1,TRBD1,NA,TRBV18,CASSPGQGENEQFF,TGTGCCAGCTCACCGGGACAGGGTGAAAATGAGCAGTTCTTC
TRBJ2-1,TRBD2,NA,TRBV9,CASSGSGRASYNEQFF,TGTGCCAGCAGCGGTAGCGGGAGGGCCTCCTACAATGAGCAGTTCTTC
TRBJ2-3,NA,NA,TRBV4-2,CASSQDSGAGPSTDTQYF,TGTGCCAGCAGCCAAGACTCCGGAGCGGGTCCTTCCACAGATACGCAGTATTTT
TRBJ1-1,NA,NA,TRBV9,CASSVTPNTEAFF,TGTGCCAGCAGCGTAACCCCGAACACTGAAGCTTTCTTT
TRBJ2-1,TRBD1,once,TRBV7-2,CASRSQTGGGWEQFF,TGTGCCAGCAGATCCCAGACAGGGGGAGGATGGGAGCAGTTCTTC
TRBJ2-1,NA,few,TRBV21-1,CASSMRTKGDSYNEQFF,TGTGCCAGCAGCATGCGAACAAAGGGGGACTCCTACAATGAGCAGTTCTTC
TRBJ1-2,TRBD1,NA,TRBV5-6,CASSLGQGEGYTF,TGTGCCAGCAGCCTAGGACAGGGGGAAGGCTACACCTTC
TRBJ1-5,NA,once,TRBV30,CAWSARGLVGNQPQHF,TGTGCCTGGAGTGCTAGGGGATTGGTGGGCAATCAGCCCCAGCATTTT
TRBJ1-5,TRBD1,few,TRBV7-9,CASSLTGDQPQHF,TGTGCCAGCAGCTTGACAGGGGATCAGCCCCAGCATTTT
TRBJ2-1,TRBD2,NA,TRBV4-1,CASSPSLRTSGSSGFF,TGCGCCAGCAGCCCAAGCCTCCGGACTAGCGGGAGTAGTGGGTTCTTC
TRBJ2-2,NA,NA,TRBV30,CAWSGQSTGELFF,TGTGCCTGGAGTGGACAGAGCACCGGGGAGCTGTTTTTT
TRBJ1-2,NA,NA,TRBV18,CASSPRGDNYGYTF,TGTGCCAGCTCACCACGGGGGGATAACTATGGCTACACCTTC
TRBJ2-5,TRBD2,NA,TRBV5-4,CASSPTGRGLETQYF,TGTGCCAGCAGCCCCACGGGGAGGGGACTAGAGACCCAGTACTTC
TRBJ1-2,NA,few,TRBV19,CASSMAGALIAGYTF,TGTGCCAGTAGTATGGCAGGGGCGCTTATCGCTGGCTACACCTTC
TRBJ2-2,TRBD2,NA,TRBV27,CASSYGTSGRGYTGELFF,TGTGCCAGCAGTTACGGGACTAGCGGGAGGGGATACACCGGGGAGCTGTTTTTT
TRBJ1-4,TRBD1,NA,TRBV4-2,CASSQDTGGLNEKLFF,TGTGCCAGCAGCCAAGATACAGGGGGCCTTAATGAAAAACTGTTTTTT